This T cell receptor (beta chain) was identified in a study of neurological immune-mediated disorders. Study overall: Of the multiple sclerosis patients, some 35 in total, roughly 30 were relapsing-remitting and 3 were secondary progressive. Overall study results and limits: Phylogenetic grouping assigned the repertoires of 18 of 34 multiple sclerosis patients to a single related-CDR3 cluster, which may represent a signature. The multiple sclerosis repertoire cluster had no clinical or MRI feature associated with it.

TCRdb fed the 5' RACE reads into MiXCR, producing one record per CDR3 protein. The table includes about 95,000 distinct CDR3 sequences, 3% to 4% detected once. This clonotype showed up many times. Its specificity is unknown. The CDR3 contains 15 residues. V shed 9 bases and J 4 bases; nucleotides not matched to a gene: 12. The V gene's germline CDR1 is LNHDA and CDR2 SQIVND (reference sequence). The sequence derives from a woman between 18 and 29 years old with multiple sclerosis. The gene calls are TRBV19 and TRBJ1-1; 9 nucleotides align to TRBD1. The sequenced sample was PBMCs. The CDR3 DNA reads TGTGCCAGCTCCCGAGAGACAGGGGGGAGCACTGAAGCTTTCTTT. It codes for CASSRETGGSTEAFF.